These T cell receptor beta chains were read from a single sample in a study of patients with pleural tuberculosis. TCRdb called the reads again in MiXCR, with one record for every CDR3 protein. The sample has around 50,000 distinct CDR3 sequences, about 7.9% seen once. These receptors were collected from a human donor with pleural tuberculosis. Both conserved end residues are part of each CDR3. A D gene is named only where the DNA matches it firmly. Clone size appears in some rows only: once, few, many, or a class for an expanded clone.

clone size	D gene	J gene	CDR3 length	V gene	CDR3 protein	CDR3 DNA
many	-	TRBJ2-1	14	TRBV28	CASSAPDRSNEQFF	TGTGCCAGCAGTGCACCAGACAGGTCGAATGAGCAGTTCTTC
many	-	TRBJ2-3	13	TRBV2	CASSETNTDTQYF	TGTGCCAGCAGTGAGACTAACACAGATACGCAGTATTTT
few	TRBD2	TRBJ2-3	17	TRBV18	CASSPRPSGTSTDTQYF	TGTGCCAGCTCACCTAGACCTAGCGGGACTAGCACAGATACGCAGTATTTT
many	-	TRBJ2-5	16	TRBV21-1	CASSKTQPGLQETQYF	TGTGCCAGCAGCAAAACACAACCGGGACTCCAAGAGACCCAGTACTTC
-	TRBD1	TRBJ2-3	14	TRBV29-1	CSVANRGLTDTQYF	TGCAGCGTTGCCAACAGGGGATTGACAGATACGCAGTATTTT
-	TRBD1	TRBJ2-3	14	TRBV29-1	CSAVGQARTDTQYF	TGCAGCGCCGTGGGACAGGCCCGCACAGATACGCAGTATTTT
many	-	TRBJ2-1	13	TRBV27	CASSLSEYNEQFF	TGTGCCAGCAGTTTATCAGAATACAATGAGCAGTTCTTC
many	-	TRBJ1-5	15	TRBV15	CATSRDGLLLQPQHF	TGTGCCACCAGCAGAGATGGTCTCTTGCTTCAGCCCCAGCATTTT
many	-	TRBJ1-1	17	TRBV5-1	CASSLSPQSRLNTEAFF	TGCGCCAGCAGCTTATCCCCCCAGTCACGACTGAACACTGAAGCTTTCTTT
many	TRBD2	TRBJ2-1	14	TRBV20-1	CSALLAASYNEQFF	TGCAGTGCTTTACTAGCGGCGTCCTACAATGAGCAGTTCTTC
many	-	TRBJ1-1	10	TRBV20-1	CSVRGLRAFF	TGCAGCGTCAGGGGCTTGCGGGCTTTCTTT
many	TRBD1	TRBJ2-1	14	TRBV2	CASGDRVTDNEQFF	TGTGCCAGTGGGGACAGGGTAACAGACAATGAGCAGTTCTTC
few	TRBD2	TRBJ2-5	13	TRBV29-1	CSVVFAGEETQYF	TGCAGCGTTGTTTTCGCGGGAGAAGAGACCCAGTACTTC
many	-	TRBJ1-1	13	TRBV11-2	CASSLDRNTEAFF	TGTGCCAGCAGTCTGGACAGGAACACTGAAGCTTTCTTT
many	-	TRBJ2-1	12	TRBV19	CASSINFGEQFF	TGTGCCAGTAGTATTAATTTCGGTGAGCAGTTCTTC
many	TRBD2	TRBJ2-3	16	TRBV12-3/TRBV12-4	CASRHTSGRGTDTQYF	TGTGCCAGCAGACACACTAGCGGGAGAGGTACAGATACGCAGTATTTT
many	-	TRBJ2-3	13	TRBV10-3	CAIGVGDTDTQYF	TGTGCCATCGGCGTGGGGGACACAGATACGCAGTATTTT
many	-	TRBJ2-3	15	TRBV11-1	CASSFNSIYTDTQYF	TGTGCCAGCAGCTTCAACTCCATCTACACAGATACGCAGTATTTT
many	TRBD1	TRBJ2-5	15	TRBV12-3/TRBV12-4	CASSLINRDRETQYF	TGTGCCAGCAGTTTAATCAACCGGGACAGAGAGACCCAGTACTTC
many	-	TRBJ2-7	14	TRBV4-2	CASSQGVQLYEQYF	TGTGCCAGCAGCCAAGGCGTACAGTTGTACGAGCAGTACTTC
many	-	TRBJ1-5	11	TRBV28	CASRTNQPQHF	TGTGCCAGCCGTACGAATCAGCCCCAGCATTTT
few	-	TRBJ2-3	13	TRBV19	CASSPDSTLKKYF	TGTGCCAGTAGTCCGGACTCCACCCTAAAGAAGTATTTT
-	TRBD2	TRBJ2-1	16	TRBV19	CASSRTSGTSYNEQFF	TGTGCCAGTAGTCGGACTAGCGGGACTTCCTACAATGAGCAGTTCTTC
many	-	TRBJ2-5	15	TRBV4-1	CASSQGKDYQETQYF	TGCGCCAGCAGCCAAGGGAAGGATTACCAAGAGACCCAGTACTTC
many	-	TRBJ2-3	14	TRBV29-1	CSAGTPSTTDTQYF	TGCAGCGCCGGGACTCCATCGACCACAGATACGCAGTATTTT
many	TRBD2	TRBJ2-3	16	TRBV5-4	CASSLESSGYTDTQYF	TGTGCCAGCAGCTTGGAGTCTAGCGGATACACAGATACGCAGTATTTT
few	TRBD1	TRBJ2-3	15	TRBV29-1	CSVWDREASTDTQYF	TGCAGCGTCTGGGACAGGGAAGCTAGCACAGATACGCAGTATTTT
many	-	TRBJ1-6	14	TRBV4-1	CASSLSSYNSPLHF	TGCGCCAGCAGTTTAAGCTCCTATAATTCACCCCTCCACTTT
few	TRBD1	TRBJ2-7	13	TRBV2	CARGQGSGYEQYF	TGTGCCAGGGGACAGGGTAGTGGTTACGAGCAGTACTTC
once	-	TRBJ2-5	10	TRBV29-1	CSALEETQYF	TGCAGCGCCCTTGAAGAGACCCAGTACTTC
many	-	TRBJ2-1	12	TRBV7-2	CASSLAHNEQFF	TGTGCCAGCAGCTTAGCGCACAATGAGCAGTTCTTC